This T cell receptor beta chain was found in a study of cytomegalovirus exposure and HLA in healthy donors. CDR1 and CDR2 (germline): SGHTA, FQGNSA. V was pared by 0 bases and J by 3 bases, with 20 bases of the junction left unmatched. The CDR3 length is 22 residues. For this clone: Other DNA sequences in this sample translate to the same CDR3.

13 Jbeta primers and 60 Vbeta primers were used for the PCR. Some clones are missing from TCRdb's copy, which holds only in-frame ones; the method was immunoSEQ multiplex PCR. The data hold approximately 150,000 clones, with approximately 82% observed a single time. The clonotype was recovered from a woman aged 40 to 55 in good health and CMV-seronegative. Specimen: PBMCs. The genes are TRBV7-2 and TRBJ2-7, with TRBD2 identical over 13 bases. In nucleotides, the CDR3 is TGTGCCAGCAGCTTAGCCAGGGTACCCCGGGACAGTACTAGCGGGAGGGTCTACGAGCAGTACTTC. Its protein product is CASSLARVPRDSTSGRVYEQYF.